The clone carrying this TCR beta chain was found many times. The antigen is undetermined. The sample belongs to a study of response to subunit inactivated influenza vaccine. Study observations and caveats: Authors suggested each seasonal influenza vaccination recruits few new T cells.

MiXCR, applied by TCRdb to the RT-PCR reads, yields one record per CDR3 protein. Of over 800,000 distinct CDR3 sequences in the sample, over 20% were seen once. Germline CDR1 and CDR2: DFQATT and SNEGSKA (reference sequence). Deletions cut 1 base from V and 3 bases from J, with 3 bases between. This CDR3 has 12 residues. The chain couples TRBV20-1 to TRBJ2-2; D remains ambiguous. The source is a man over 45 who received an inactivated influenza vaccine. The sample was PBMCs from blood, taken around 5 days after vaccination. CDR3 DNA: TGCAGTGCTAGAGGGGACACCGGGGAGCTGTTTTTT. It is translated as CSARGDTGELFF.